This TCR beta chain came from a study of blood T cell repertoires in COVID-19. Across the whole study: Spain, Italy and the United States supplied samples that represented acute and convalescent COVID-19.

The germline V gene encodes CDR1 MGHRA and CDR2 YSYEKL. The CDR3 spans 18 residues. The V gene end was trimmed by 2 bases and the J gene end by 6 bases; junction bases not matched to a gene: 15. Here immunoSEQ multiplex PCR was the method, and the copy in TCRdb shows in-frame clones only, minus some. Here the sample spans roughly 480,000 clones, roughly nine tenths being singletons. Seattle-derived patients entered the study during active infection and were followed longitudinally. The sequenced sample was peripheral blood. The clonotype comes from a man aged 18 to 30 with COVID-19, enrolled during active disease. This rearrangement joins TRBV4-1 to TRBJ2-1; 8 nucleotides match TRBD1. CDR3 nucleotide sequence: TGCGCCAGCAGCCAACATTCGCCTGGACAGGGCATACCCAATGAGCAGTTCTTC. As protein: CASSQHSPGQGIPNEQFF.